These 5 T cell receptor beta chains originate from one sample sequenced in a study of blood T cell repertoires in COVID-19. Only in-frame clones appear in the TCRdb table, and some are missing; sequencing was by immunoSEQ multiplex PCR. The sample holds some 150,000 clones, 87% seen once. Sequencing was done on a sample of peripheral blood. These receptors originate from a man aged 50-60 years with active COVID-19.

The chain links TRBV18 to TRBJ2-5, with 9 positions matching TRBD2. CDR1 is KGHSH and CDR2 is LQKENI in the germline V gene. The ends lost 3 bases at V and 0 bases at J; junction bases unmatched: 5. The length of the CDR3 is 16 residues. CDR3 loop: CASSPLAGSYQETQYF. For the CDR3, the DNA is TGTGCCAGCTCACCCCTAGCGGGGAGCTACCAAGAGACCCAGTACTTC.

CDR3 coding DNA: TGTGCCAGCAGCTCCGTAACGGGGTCTTGGAATGAGCAGTTCTTC. Protein sequence: CASSSVTGSWNEQFF. J is TRBJ2-1 and V is TRBV7-2; TRBD2 might be the D (5 bases). Germline lookup yields CDR1 SGHTA and CDR2 FQGNSA. V was shortened by 4 bases and J by 7 bases, with 17 bases between the two germline ends. This CDR3 is built from 15 residues.

V gene TRBV2 combines with J gene TRBJ1-6; 9 bases align to TRBD1. The CDR3 loop spans 19 amino acids. The V gene end was trimmed by 1 base and the J gene end by 3 bases; junction bases not matched to a gene: 10. In germline, CDR1 is SNHLY, CDR2 FYNNEI. The CDR3 region has the DNA TGTGCCAGCAGTGAAGTCTTGGACAGGGGATATTTCTATAATTCACCCCTCCACTTT. Residues: CASSEVLDRGYFYNSPLHF.

Points on this clone: The same CDR3 arises from other DNA sequences in this sample as well. This chain joins TRBV5-1 and TRBJ2-3; no clear D gene. Germline CDR1 is SGHRS and CDR2 is YFSETQ. V was clipped by 0 bases and J by 8 bases, with 10 bases between them. The length of the CDR3 is 13 residues. CDR3 in amino acids: CASSLATAGTQYF. CDR3 nucleotide sequence: TGCGCCAGCAGCTTGGCTACCGCCGGTACGCAGTATTTT.

The J gene is TRBJ1-6, the V gene TRBV6-5; D is ambiguous. The CDR3 loop spans 15 amino acids. Germline-derived CDR1 and CDR2 are MNHEY and SVGAGI. V lost 2 bases and J lost 3, with 8 bases in between. The CDR3: CASSYDGDYNSPLHF. The CDR3 nucleotides read TGTGCCAGCAGTTACGACGGAGACTATAATTCACCCCTCCACTTT.